Many counts were recorded for the clone carrying this TCR beta chain. What it binds is not known. Genomic DNA served as template for TCR beta VDJ and CDR3 profiling. TCRdb re-analysed the reads in MiXCR, keeping a single row per CDR3 protein. This sample has about 120,000 distinct CDR3 sequences, with under 60% found just once. Germline CDR1 SNHLY, CDR2 FYNNEI. After removal of 3 bases from V and 5 bases from J, the junction contained 1 base not matched to a gene. This CDR3 has 12 amino acids. Flow cytometry had shown expanded CD8+CD57+ cells in the patients chosen for sequencing. Patient blood was sampled before any therapy had been received. These data belong to a study of CD8+CD57+ T cells in acquired aplastic anemia. Across the whole study: Sorted CD4+ and CD8+ cells yielded DNA averaging around 3.2 ug.

Study-level points and caveats: Any difference that existed in CD8+ Simpson's diversity between patients and controls was not significant. Patients had about 31 CD8+ CDR3 sequences in common with controls (the shared set).

Sequencing was carried out using sorted CD4+, CD8+, or CD8+CD57+ T cells (not recorded which) from PBMCs. The TCR was taken from a human donor with aplastic anemia. The V and J genes are TRBV2 and TRBJ2-7, with 7 bases that match TRBD1. The CDR3 DNA is TGTGCCAGCAGTGATAGGGGGCACGAGCAGTACTTC. It yields the protein CASSDRGHEQYF.